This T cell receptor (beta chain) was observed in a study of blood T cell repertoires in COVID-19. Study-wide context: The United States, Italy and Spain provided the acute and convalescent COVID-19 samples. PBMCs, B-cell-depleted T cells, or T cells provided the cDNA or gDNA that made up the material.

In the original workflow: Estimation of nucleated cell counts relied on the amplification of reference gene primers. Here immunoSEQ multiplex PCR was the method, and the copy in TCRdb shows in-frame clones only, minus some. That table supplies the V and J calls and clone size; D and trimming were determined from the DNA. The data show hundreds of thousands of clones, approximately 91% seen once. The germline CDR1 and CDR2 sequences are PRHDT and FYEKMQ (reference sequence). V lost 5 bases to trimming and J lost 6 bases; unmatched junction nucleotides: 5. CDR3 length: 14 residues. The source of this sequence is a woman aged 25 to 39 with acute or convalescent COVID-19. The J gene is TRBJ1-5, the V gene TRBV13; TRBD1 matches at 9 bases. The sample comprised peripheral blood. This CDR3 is CASSLGQGGQPQHF. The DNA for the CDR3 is TGTGCCAGCAGCCTGGGACAGGGAGGTCAGCCCCAGCATTTT.